Presented here are 15 T cell receptor beta chains from one specimen sequenced in a study of CD8+ T cells in alopecia areata (dated by TCRdb to about 2018). Receptor amplification or capture employed the immunoSEQ multiplex PCR assay. For TCR sequencing, RNA was extracted from every sample and reverse transcribed into cDNA to serve as template. TCRdb's version of the immuneACCESS table is confined to in-frame rearrangements and falls short of the full clone set. An unresolved V gene accounts for under half of the shortfall where checked; the remainder is of unknown origin. The sample data list about 110,000 clones, and approximately 59% of these were observed just once. The ten largest clones capture 20% to 25% of the sample. Sequences were obtained from CD8+ T cells sorted from blood. These receptors came from a human donor in good health.

The rearrangement uses TRBV5-4 and TRBJ2-3, with 9 nucleotides matching TRBD2. The CDR3 contains 16 residues. Germline V gives CDR1 SGHNT, CDR2 YYREEE (reference sequence). V trimming: 0 bases; J trimming: 11 bases; junction bases outside the gene matches: 13. The CDR3 is CASSLVTAGGGTRQYF. CDR3 in DNA: TGTGCCAGCAGCTTGGTTACAGCGGGGGGCGGCACCCGGCAGTATTTT.

The rearrangement joins TRBV5-1 to TRBJ1-1, with D unresolved. The CDR3 is 15 residues long. The germline V and J ends were trimmed by 2 bases and 0 bases, with 11 bases remaining between them. Germline assignment: CDR1 SGHRS and CDR2 YFSETQ. The CDR3 DNA is TGCGCCAGCAGCTTTGGGCAGCGACTGAACACTGAAGCTTTCTTT. It translates to CASSFGQRLNTEAFF.

The chain is built from TRBV13 and TRBJ1-2; D gene unclear. Between the trimmed V and J ends, which lost 6 bases and 10 bases, there was a span of 15 bases. Germline assignment: CDR1 PRHDT and CDR2 FYEKMQ (reference sequence). The CDR3 is 12 amino acids. CDR3 nucleotide sequence: TGTGCCAGCAGTCGCGGCAGGACTATCTACACCTTC. Amino acid sequence: CASSRGRTIYTF. The full variable domain, with the rest looked up from reference TRBV13 and TRBJ1-2, is AAGVIQSPRHLIKEKRETATLKCYPIPRHDTVYWYQQGPGQDPQFLISFYEKMQSDKGSIPDRFSAQQFSDYHSELNMSSLELGDSALYFCASSRGRTIYTFGSGTRLTVV.

This clone was found a few times. The chain joins TRBV2 to TRBJ2-7; unclear D gene. Germline CDR1 is SNHLY and CDR2 is FYNNEI. V was cut by 8 bases and J by 3 bases, with 20 bases left in between. CDR3 length: 15 amino acids. The CDR3, as DNA: TGTGCCAGCCGCCCCGGCGAGAAGAGACACTACGAGCAGTACTTC. Translated: CASRPGEKRHYEQYF.

The chain has TRBV28 and TRBJ2-7; tentative D call: TRBD1 (6 bases). The germline CDR1 and CDR2 sequences are MDHEN and SYDVKM. The CDR3 loop spans 14 amino acids. The V gene lost 4 bases and the J gene lost 2 bases, with 12 bases spanning the gap. DNA for the CDR3: TGTGCCAGCAGTTCCGGACAGAAGGCCTACGAGCAGTACTTC. Residues: CASSSGQKAYEQYF.

J is TRBJ2-1 and V is TRBV6-1; no reliable D call. The CDR3 consists of 11 residues. The germline V and J ends were trimmed by 1 base and 10 bases, with 5 bases remaining between them. Germline V gene data show CDR1 as MNHNS and CDR2 as SASEGT. The CDR3 region has the DNA TGTGCCAGCAGTGAAGGCCCCGAGCAGTTCTTC. Protein sequence: CASSEGPEQFF.

V is TRBV5-6 and J is TRBJ1-1, with D tentatively TRBD1 (6 bases). With 5 bases removed from V and 1 base from J, the gap between germline ends came to 6 bases. The length of the CDR3 is 12 residues. From germline, CDR1 is SGHDT and CDR2 YYEEEE. CDR3 nucleotide sequence: TGTGCCAGCAGGGGGGCGAACACTGAAGCTTTCTTT. The encoded protein is CASRGANTEAFF. The variable domain in full, completed from reference TRBV5-6 and TRBJ1-1, reads DAGVTQSPTHLIKTRGQQVTLRCSPKSGHDTVSWYQQALGQGPQFIFQYYEEEERQRGNFPDRFSGHQFPNYSSELNVNALLLGDSALYLCASRGANTEAFFGQGTRLTVV.

This chain connects TRBV4-1 to TRBJ1-5; 9 nucleotides match TRBD1. Unmatched junction bases numbered 2, after V lost 4 bases and J lost 1 base. The CDR3 is 15 amino acids. Germline values: CDR1 MGHRA, CDR2 YSYEKL. CDR3 nucleotide sequence: TGCGCCAGCAGCCCGGGACAGGGCAGCAATCAGCCCCAGCATTTT. This codes for CASSPGQGSNQPQHF.

V usage is TRBV5-1 and J usage is TRBJ2-7, with TRBD1 matching over 9 bases. This CDR3 contains 14 residues. The junction had 3 bases not matched to a gene; V was cut back by 0 bases and J by 5 bases. CDR1 is SGHRS and CDR2 is YFSETQ in the germline V gene. CDR3 nucleotides: TGCGCCAGCAGCTTGGTCGGACAGGGGAACGAGCAGTACTTC. Translated: CASSLVGQGNEQYF.

The V gene is TRBV5-6, the J gene TRBJ2-5; 9 positions match TRBD1. From germline, CDR1 is SGHDT and CDR2 YYEEEE. The CDR3 length is 13 residues. After removal of 4 bases from V and 4 bases from J, the junction contained 2 bases not matched to a gene. The CDR3, as DNA: TGTGCCAGCAGCCCGGGACAGGGAGAGACCCAGTACTTC. The encoded protein is CASSPGQGETQYF.

In its sample, this clone was seen once. The chain employs TRBV29-1 and TRBJ1-1; TRBD1 matches 7 bases. Germline CDR1 and CDR2: SQVTM and ANQGSEA. V trimming: 7 bases; J trimming: 8 bases; junction bases outside the gene matches: 4. This CDR3 has 10 residues. Written as DNA, the CDR3 is TGCAGCGCGACAGGGATAGAAGCTTTCTTT. This sequence encodes CSATGIEAFF. Together with reference TRBV29-1 and TRBJ1-1, the CDR3 gives the full variable domain: SAVISQKPSRDICQRGTSLTIQCQVDSQVTMMFWYRQQPGQSLTLIATANQGSEATYESGFVIDKFPISRPNLTFSTLTVSNMSPEDSSIYLCSATGIEAFFGQGTRLTVV.

V and J are TRBV6-1 and TRBJ1-2, with D perhaps TRBD1 (6 bases). V dropped 1 base and J dropped 5 bases, with 11 bases sitting between them. CDR1 MNHNS and CDR2 SASEGT come from the germline V gene. This CDR3 contains 14 residues. CDR3 amino acids: CASSEGTAIYGYTF. The CDR3 DNA reads TGTGCCAGCAGTGAAGGGACAGCCATATATGGCTACACCTTC.

This clone has only a few counts. The chain combines TRBV4-2 with TRBJ2-1; 10 nucleotides align to TRBD2. Trimming cost V 2 bases and J 8 bases; bases outside gene matches: 6. Germline V gives CDR1 LGHNA, CDR2 YNFKEQ. The CDR3 length is 15 residues. The CDR3 loop is CASSQSGGAVDEQFF. The CDR3 coding sequence is TGTGCCAGCAGCCAAAGCGGGGGGGCCGTCGATGAGCAGTTCTTC.

The chain joins TRBV7-3 to TRBJ2-1, with D tentatively TRBD1 or TRBD2 (6 bases each). This CDR3 is 16 amino acids long. The germline gives CDR1 SGHTA, CDR2 FQGTGA. V dropped 5 bases and J dropped 2 bases, with 16 bases sitting between them. The CDR3 region is CASSAETGAPYNEQFF. The DNA of the CDR3 is TGTGCCAGCAGCGCAGAAACGGGGGCCCCCTACAATGAGCAGTTCTTC. Variable domain in full (rest from reference TRBV7-3 and TRBJ2-1): GAGVSQTPSNKVTEKGKYVELRCDPISGHTALYWYRQSLGQGPEFLIYFQGTGAADDSGLPNDRFFAVRPEGSVSTLKIQRTERGDSAVYLCASSAETGAPYNEQFFGPGTRLTVL.

This clone has a count of ten or more. This chain uses TRBV27 with TRBJ2-7; D is possibly TRBD1 (6 bases). The CDR3 loop spans 16 amino acids. Looked up from germline, CDR1 is MNHEY and CDR2 is SMNVEV (reference sequence). Trimming pared 1 base from V and 2 bases from J, leaving 15 bases between. The CDR3 spells CASSLFAQGTPYEQYF. For the CDR3, the DNA is TGTGCCAGCAGTTTATTTGCGCAGGGGACCCCCTACGAGCAGTACTTC.